The 20 T cell receptor beta chains below were found in one sample sequenced in a study of blood T cell repertoires in COVID-19. Measured with immunoSEQ multiplex PCR; TCRdb has only the in-frame clones, and not every one. The sample has more than 250,000 clones; approximately 85% are singletons. Sequenced sample: PBMCs or T cells enriched from blood (not recorded which). The origin of the receptors is a man aged 25 to 40 who had recovered from COVID-19.

The V gene is TRBV5-1, the J gene TRBJ1-2, with 7 bases identical to TRBD1. The CDR3 runs 14 residues. CDR1 and CDR2 (germline): SGHRS, YFSETQ. V trimming: 3 bases; J trimming: 6 bases; junction bases outside the gene matches: 8. The CDR3 DNA follows: TGCGCCAGCAGCTCGGACAGGCCTACGAATGGCTACACCTTC. It yields the protein CASSSDRPTNGYTF. Based on the CDR3 plus reference TRBV5-1 and TRBJ1-2, the full variable domain is KAGVTQTPRYLIKTRGQQVTLSCSPISGHRSVSWYQQTPGQGLQFLFEYFSETQRNKGNFPGRFSGRQFSNSRSEMNVSTLELGDSALYLCASSSDRPTNGYTFGSGTRLTVV.

This clone occurred a few times. This sequence joins TRBV3-1 (or the pseudogene TRBV3-2) and TRBJ1-3; D uncertain. V lost 4 bases and J 4 bases, leaving 14 bases between the germline ends. The germline V gene encodes CDR1 LGHDT and CDR2 YNNKEL (reference sequence). The CDR3 is 15 amino acids. The CDR3 protein is CASSPGRERGNTIYF. As DNA, the CDR3 is TGTGCCAGCAGCCCTGGCCGAGAGCGGGGAAACACCATATATTTT.

The chain carries TRBV6-5 and TRBJ2-5; no definite D call. V was clipped by 0 bases and J by 5 bases, with 10 bases between them. The CDR3 is made up of 14 amino acids. Germline V CDR1 and CDR2: MNHEY, SVGAGI. Here the CDR3 DNA reads TGTGCCAGCAGTTACTCGGGCACGGCGGAGACCCAGTACTTC. Residues: CASSYSGTAETQYF.

The gene calls are TRBV7-3 and TRBJ1-1, with a weak D call TRBD1 (5 bases). The CDR3 length is 14 residues. The germline CDR1 and CDR2 sequences are SGHTA and FQGTGA. Trimming removed 4 bases from V and 4 bases from J, with 13 bases in between. In DNA form, the CDR3 reads TGTGCCAGCAGCTCCCAGCAGGGAGGCACTGAAGCTTTCTTT. Protein product: CASSSQQGGTEAFF.

The chain carries TRBV19 and TRBJ2-2; D unclear. This CDR3 is 14 amino acids long. Germline V CDR1 and CDR2: LNHDA, SQIVND (reference sequence). V lost 3 bases and J 6 bases, leaving 11 bases between the germline ends. CDR3 loop: CASSIKHPAGELFF. CDR3 coding DNA: TGTGCCAGTAGTATCAAACACCCCGCCGGGGAGCTGTTTTTT. Full variable domain (outside the CDR3, taken from reference TRBV19 and TRBJ2-2): DGGITQSPKYLFRKEGQNVTLSCEQNLNHDAMYWYRQDPGQGLRLIYYSQIVNDFQKGDIAEGYSVSREKKESFPLTVTSAQKNPTAFYLCASSIKHPAGELFFGEGSRLTVL.

On this clone: Relative to the germline gene, one junction end is altered; a read error may explain this. The V gene is TRBV10-3, the J gene TRBJ1-2, with D possibly TRBD1 on 6 matching bases. The germline gives CDR1 ENHRY, CDR2 SYGVKD. This CDR3 contains 13 residues. The DNA for the CDR3 is TGTGCCAGCAGTGAAAGGACAGAAAATGGCTACACCTTC. Translated: CASSERTENGYTF.

In this sample, this clone turned up once. Other DNA sequences of this sample code for an identical CDR3. The chain carries TRBV3-1 (or the pseudogene TRBV3-2) and TRBJ1-3; D is undetermined. Looked up from germline, CDR1 is LGHDT and CDR2 is YNNKEL (reference sequence). V lost 1 base to trimming and J lost 4 bases, with 8 bases between them. The CDR3 runs to 14 residues. The CDR3 sequence is CASSQAGYGNTIYF. CDR3 DNA sequence: TGTGCCAGCAGCCAAGCGGGTTACGGAAACACCATATATTTT.

This clone was counted only a few times. Other DNA sequences in this specimen translate into the identical CDR3. The chain has TRBV7-2 and TRBJ2-1; 10 bases match TRBD2. V lost 1 base, J lost 6 bases, and 6 bases stayed unmatched. CDR3 length: 16 amino acids. Germline CDR1 is SGHTA and CDR2 is FQGNSA. The CDR3: CASSLVASGGFNEQFF. For the CDR3, the DNA is TGTGCCAGCAGCTTAGTTGCTAGCGGGGGATTCAATGAGCAGTTCTTC. Based on the CDR3 plus reference TRBV7-2 and TRBJ2-1, the full variable domain is GAGVSQSPSNKVTEKGKDVELRCDPISGHTALYWYRQSLGQGLEFLIYFQGNSAPDKSGLPSDRFSAERTGGSVSTLTIQRTQQEDSAVYLCASSLVASGGFNEQFFGPGTRLTVL.

CDR3 bases: TGCAGCGTTGCAAAAAACACTGAAGCTTTCTTT. It translates to CSVAKNTEAFF. The V gene is TRBV29-1, the J gene TRBJ1-1; no clear D gene. This CDR3 spans 11 amino acids. Trimming took off 4 bases at V and 2 bases at J, with 5 bases between the two ends. The germline V gene encodes CDR1 SQVTM and CDR2 ANQGSEA.

The chain links TRBV5-4 to TRBJ2-2; 8 bases match TRBD2. Trimming at V came to 0 bases and at J to 6 bases, leaving 4 bases not matched to a gene. The CDR3 sequence is 15 residues long. The germline gives CDR1 SGHNT, CDR2 YYREEE (reference sequence). CDR3: CASSLAGGQSGELFF. The CDR3 DNA reads as TGTGCCAGCAGCTTGGCGGGGGGGCAGTCCGGGGAGCTGTTTTTT. Full variable domain (remainder filled in from reference TRBV5-4 and TRBJ2-2): ETGVTQSPTHLIKTRGQQVTLRCSSQSGHNTVSWYQQALGQGPQFIFQYYREEENGRGNFPPRFSGLQFPNYSSELNVNALELDDSALYLCASSLAGGQSGELFFGEGSRLTVL.

The V gene is TRBV10-3, the J gene TRBJ2-7; 8 bases agree with TRBD2. The CDR3 runs to 15 residues. Germline V gene data show CDR1 as ENHRY and CDR2 as SYGVKD. V shed 2 bases, J shed 2 bases, and the junction held 5 bases outside the gene matches. In nucleotides, the CDR3 is TGTGCCATCAGTGAGATACTAGCGGACGCCTACGAGCAGTACTTC. It yields the protein CAISEILADAYEQYF.

A note on this clone: A much larger clone is a single base away; this may be a read error. V usage is TRBV3-1 (or the pseudogene TRBV3-2) and J usage is TRBJ2-2; TRBD2 matches 12 bases. The V and J ends lost 1 base and 7 bases, in that order; junction bases with no gene match: 1. Per germline, CDR1 LGHDT and CDR2 YNNKEL (reference sequence). The CDR3 spans 15 residues. CDR3 loop: CASSQASGGVGELFF. The CDR3 DNA is TGTGCCAGCAGCCAAGCTAGCGGGGGGGTCGGGGAGCTGTTTTTT.

The table lists this clone with a count of one. V gene TRBV5-1 combines with J gene TRBJ1-1; D gene ambiguous. CDR3 length: 15 residues. Germline CDR1 SGHRS, CDR2 YFSETQ. Deletions cut 4 bases from V and 1 base from J, with 14 bases between. CDR3 DNA: TGCGCCAGCAGCCAAGAACAGAATGGGAACACTGAAGCTTTCTTT. This translates into CASSQEQNGNTEAFF.

This clone was picked up a small number of times. The CDR3 loop is CASAWGAYNEQFF. CDR3 nucleotide sequence: TGCGCCAGCGCGTGGGGCGCCTACAATGAGCAGTTCTTC. The rearrangement uses TRBV10-2 and TRBJ2-1; D is perhaps TRBD1 (5 bases). This CDR3 spans 13 amino acids. From germline, CDR1 is WSHSY and CDR2 SAAADI. Trimming cost V 8 bases and J 2 bases, with 10 bases left between them.

The V gene is TRBV21-1, the J gene TRBJ1-1; TRBD1 is the table's D call, not checked against the DNA. TRBV21-1 is labeled a pseudogene. CDR3 length equals 15 residues. CDR3: CASSKYWGRSTEAFF. The CDR3 region has the DNA TGTGCCAGCAGCAAATACTGGGGGCGAAGCACTGAAGCTTTCTTT.

The chain employs TRBV29-1 and TRBJ1-2; TRBD1 matches at 8 bases. With 4 bases clipped from V and 6 bases from J, the junction kept 10 bases outside the gene matches. CDR1 and CDR2 (germline): SQVTM, ANQGSEA. The CDR3 runs to 14 residues. The CDR3 DNA reads as TGCAGCGTTGGAGCAACGGCAGGGGGCCATGGCTACACCTTC. Protein: CSVGATAGGHGYTF.

The chain couples TRBV7-9 to TRBJ1-1; 7 bases line up with TRBD1. The CDR3 runs to 17 residues. Germline V gives CDR1 SEHNR, CDR2 FQNEAQ (reference sequence). V lost 1 base to trimming and J lost 0 bases; unmatched junction nucleotides: 8. CDR3 region: CASSLGTGVLMNTEAFF. CDR3 nucleotides: TGTGCCAGCAGCTTAGGAACAGGGGTCCTAATGAACACTGAAGCTTTCTTT.

This chain links TRBV7-2 with TRBJ1-3; D is unresolved. This CDR3 comprises 14 residues. Trimming took off 1 base at V and 0 bases at J, with 4 bases between the two ends. Per the germline V gene, CDR1 is SGHTA and CDR2 is FQGNSA. The CDR3 loop reads CASSLGPSGNTIYF. The CDR3 DNA follows: TGTGCCAGCAGCTTAGGGCCCTCTGGAAACACCATATATTTT.

The chain recombines TRBV4-1 with TRBJ1-2; a possible D gene is TRBD1 (6 bases). Deletions cut 0 bases from V and 4 bases from J, with 15 bases between. CDR1 is MGHRA and CDR2 is YSYEKL in the germline V gene. The CDR3 length is 16 residues. CDR3 sequence: CASSQESQGLGYGYTF. The CDR3 nucleotides read TGCGCCAGCAGCCAAGAATCCCAGGGGCTAGGCTATGGCTACACCTTC.

There are a few counts of this clone. V is TRBV25-1 and J is TRBJ1-2, with a tentative D call TRBD1 (6 bases). V lost 4 bases, J lost 3 bases, and 12 bases lay in between. The CDR3 has 14 amino acids. Germline V lookup: CDR1 MGHDK, CDR2 SYGVNS. The CDR3, as DNA: TGTGCCAGCAGTGGTGGACAGCAACACTATGGCTACACCTTC. Amino acids: CASSGGQQHYGYTF.